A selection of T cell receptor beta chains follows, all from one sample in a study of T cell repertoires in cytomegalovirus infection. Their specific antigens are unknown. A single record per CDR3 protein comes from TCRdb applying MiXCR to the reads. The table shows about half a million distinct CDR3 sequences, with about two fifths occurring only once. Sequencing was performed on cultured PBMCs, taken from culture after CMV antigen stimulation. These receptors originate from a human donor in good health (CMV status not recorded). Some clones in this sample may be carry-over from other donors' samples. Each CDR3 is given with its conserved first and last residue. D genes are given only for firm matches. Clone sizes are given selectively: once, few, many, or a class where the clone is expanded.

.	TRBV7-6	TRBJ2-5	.	CASSHQQGEETQYF	TGTGCCAGCAGCCACCAACAGGGTGAAGAGACCCAGTACTTC
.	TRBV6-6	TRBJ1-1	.	CASSKPGGMNTEAFF	TGTGCCAGCAGCAAACCGGGGGGGATGAACACTGAAGCTTTCTTT
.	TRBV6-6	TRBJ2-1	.	CASSYTGPSYNEQFF	TGTGCCAGCAGTTACACGGGACCCTCCTACAATGAGCAGTTCTTC
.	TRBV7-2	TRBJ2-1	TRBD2	CASSSGRTSGRYEQFF	TGTGCCAGCAGCAGTGGGAGGACTAGCGGGAGGTATGAGCAGTTCTTC
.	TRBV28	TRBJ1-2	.	CASSLMSASGYTF	TGTGCCAGCAGTTTAATGTCAGCGAGCGGCTACACCTTC
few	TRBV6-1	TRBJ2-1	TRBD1	CASRRGQEYNEQFF	TGTGCCAGCAGAAGGGGACAGGAGTACAATGAGCAGTTCTTC
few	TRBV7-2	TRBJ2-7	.	CASSFGAGEQYF	TGTGCCAGCAGCTTCGGGGCGGGCGAGCAGTACTTC
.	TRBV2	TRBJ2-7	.	CASSGPRNSYEQYF	TGTGCCAGCAGTGGCCCCAGGAACAGTTACGAGCAGTACTTC
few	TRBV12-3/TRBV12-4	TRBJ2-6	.	CASSLAVARGLSGANVLTF	TGTGCCAGCAGTTTAGCTGTTGCTAGAGGTCTCTCTGGGGCCAACGTCCTGACTTTC
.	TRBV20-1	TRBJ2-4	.	CSATPRVKNIQYF	TGCAGTGCAACCCCCCGGGTCAAAAACATTCAGTACTTC
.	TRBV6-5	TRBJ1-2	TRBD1	CASRSRQGSYGYTF	TGTGCCAGCAGGTCCAGACAGGGTAGCTATGGCTACACCTTC
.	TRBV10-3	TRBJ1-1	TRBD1	CAISPRTGVLNTEAFF	TGTGCCATCAGTCCCCGGACAGGGGTATTGAACACTGAAGCTTTCTTT
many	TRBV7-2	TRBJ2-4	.	CASSLDKNIQYF	TGTGCCAGCAGCTTGGACAAAAACATTCAGTACTTC
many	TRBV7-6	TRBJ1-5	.	CASSFYSNSNQPQHF	TGTGCCAGCAGCTTCTACAGTAATAGCAATCAGCCCCAGCATTTT
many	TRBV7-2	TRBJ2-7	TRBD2	CASSQAGDEQYF	TGTGCCAGCAGCCAAGCGGGAGACGAGCAGTACTTC
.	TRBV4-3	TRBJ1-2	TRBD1	CASSSISGGIYGYTF	TGCGCCAGCAGCTCTATCTCAGGGGGAATATATGGCTACACCTTC
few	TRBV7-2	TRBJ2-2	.	CASSGGNPGELFF	TGTGCCAGCAGCGGGGGGAACCCCGGGGAGCTGTTTTTT
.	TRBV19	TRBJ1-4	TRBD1	CASSSGRGRGLGNEKLFF	TGTGCCAGTAGTTCCGGCAGGGGGCGAGGATTAGGTAATGAAAAACTGTTTTTT
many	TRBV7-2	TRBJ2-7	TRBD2	CASSARLAGEQYF	TGTGCCAGCAGCGCTCGACTAGCAGGCGAGCAGTACTTC
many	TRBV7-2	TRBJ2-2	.	CASSTYRAPGELFF	TGTGCCAGCAGCACCTACAGGGCTCCCGGGGAGCTGTTTTTT
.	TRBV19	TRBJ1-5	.	CASSIIPGRGNQPQHF	TGTGCCAGTAGTATAATACCCGGACGGGGGAATCAGCCCCAGCATTTT
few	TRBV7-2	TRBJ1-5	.	CASSLRGRGNQPQHF	TGTGCCAGCAGCTTGCGGGGGCGAGGCAATCAGCCCCAGCATTTT
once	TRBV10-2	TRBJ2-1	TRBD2	CASSESGGPGNEQFF	TGCGCCAGCAGTGAATCGGGAGGGCCGGGTAATGAGCAGTTCTTC
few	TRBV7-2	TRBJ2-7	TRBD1	CASSLYGQGEQYF	TGTGCCAGCAGCTTATATGGACAGGGCGAGCAGTACTTC
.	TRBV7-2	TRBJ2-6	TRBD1	CASSPRPGQLESGANVLTF	TGTGCCAGCAGCCCTCGGCCGGGACAGCTAGAGTCTGGGGCCAACGTCCTGACTTTC
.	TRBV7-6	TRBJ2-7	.	CASSSYRDLYYEQYF	TGTGCCAGCAGCTCGTACAGGGACTTGTACTACGAGCAGTACTTC
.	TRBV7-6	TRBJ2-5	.	CASSLFKEEQETQYF	TGTGCCAGCAGCTTATTTAAGGAAGAGCAAGAGACCCAGTACTTC
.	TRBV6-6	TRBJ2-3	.	CASTGRDTDTQYF	TGTGCCAGCACTGGCAGGGACACAGATACGCAGTATTTT
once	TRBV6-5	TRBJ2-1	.	CASSYSHGEQFF	TGTGCCAGCAGTTACTCCCATGGTGAGCAGTTCTTC
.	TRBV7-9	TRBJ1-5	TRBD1	CASSLQYSGTGGIGNQPQHF	TGTGCCAGCAGCTTACAATACTCCGGGACAGGGGGCATCGGCAATCAGCCCCAGCATTTT
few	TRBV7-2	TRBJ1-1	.	CASSRPMGGVKTEAFF	TGTGCCAGCAGCAGGCCCATGGGGGGGGTTAAGACTGAAGCTTTCTTT
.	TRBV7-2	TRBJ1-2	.	CASRLGPPRAGYGYTF	TGTGCCAGCAGATTAGGACCCCCCAGGGCCGGGTATGGCTACACCTTC
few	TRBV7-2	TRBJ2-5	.	CASSKQRQAKETQYF	TGTGCCAGCAGCAAACAGAGACAGGCCAAAGAGACCCAGTACTTC